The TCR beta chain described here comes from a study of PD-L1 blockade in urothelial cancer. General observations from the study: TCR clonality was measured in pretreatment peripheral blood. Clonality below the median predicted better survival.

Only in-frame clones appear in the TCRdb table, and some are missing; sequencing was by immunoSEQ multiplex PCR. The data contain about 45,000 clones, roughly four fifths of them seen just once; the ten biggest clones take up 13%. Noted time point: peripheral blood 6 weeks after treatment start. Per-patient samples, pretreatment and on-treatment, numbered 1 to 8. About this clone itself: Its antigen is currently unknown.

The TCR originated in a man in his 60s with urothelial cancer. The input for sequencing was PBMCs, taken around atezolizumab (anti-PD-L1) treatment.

The CDR3: CASSLGRVLTGELFF. DNA for the CDR3: TGTGCCAGCAGCTTGGGGCGGGTGCTCACCGGGGAGCTGTTTTTT. This chain connects TRBV5-4 to TRBJ2-2, with TRBD2 as a possible D gene (5 bases). There are 15 residues in the CDR3. Germline assignment: CDR1 SGHNT and CDR2 YYREEE (reference sequence). V lost 0 bases to trimming and J lost 4 bases, with 10 bases between them.